This TCR beta chain was sequenced for a study of cytomegalovirus exposure and HLA in healthy donors. Study-wide points: Earlier analysis found most TCR beta V segments productive about 90% or about 30% of the time.

The CDR3 is 15 residues long. On this clone itself: Antigen specificity is unknown.

In the PCR, 60 Vbeta and 13 Jbeta primers were used. Libraries were prepared by immunoSEQ multiplex PCR; TCRdb keeps only in-frame clonotypes and omits some of them. This sample has about 120,000 clones, with roughly four fifths found just once. The chain combines TRBV1 with TRBJ2-2; no check of the table's D call, TRBD1, against the DNA was made. TRBV1 is marked as a pseudogene. The sequence was collected from a woman aged 30 to 39 in good health and CMV-seronegative. What was sequenced was PBMCs. CDR3 bases: TGCACCAGCAGCCATGGTTACAGGAACACCGGGGAGCTGTTTTTT. It codes for CTSSHGYRNTGELFF.